These 12 T cell receptor beta chains came from one sample sequenced in a study of beta chain features in type 1 diabetes. Study-level findings and limits: Across all four CD4+ subsets, people with type 1 diabetes showed modestly shorter TCRB CDR3s.

Antigens of these TCRs are unknown. The study reverse transcribed the entire isolated RNA, so it sequenced expressed TCRB transcripts. Sequencing used immunoSEQ multiplex PCR; TCRdb keeps in-frame clones, though not all of them. The data contain more than 550,000 clones, roughly an eighth of them seen just once; the ten biggest clones take up 0.03% to 0.04%. The sample was naive CD4+ T cells from blood. All receptors come from a young man with type 1 diabetes.

The J gene is TRBJ1-5, the V gene TRBV29-1; D remains unclear. The ends were cut back, 4 bases at V and 0 bases at J, with 4 bases in the middle. CDR1 is SQVTM, CDR2 ANQGSEA, per germline. This CDR3 contains 12 residues. The CDR3 here is CSVASSNQPQHF. CDR3 coding DNA: TGCAGCGTTGCCAGTAGCAATCAGCCCCAGCATTTT.

This clone was observed a handful of times. The chain carries TRBV29-1 and TRBJ2-3, with a tentative D call TRBD2 (6 bases). The V gene's germline CDR1 is SQVTM and CDR2 ANQGSEA. Trimming cost V 4 bases and J 0 bases, with 14 bases left between them. This CDR3 region has 15 residues. The CDR3 nucleotides read TGCAGCGTTGGAGCCCAGCGGGCTAGCACAGATACGCAGTATTTT. It encodes CSVGAQRASTDTQYF.

The V and J genes are TRBV18 and TRBJ2-1, with D hard to call. The CDR3 length is 14 residues. Germline assignment: CDR1 KGHSH and CDR2 LQKENI. V dropped 0 bases and J dropped 8 bases, with 11 bases sitting between them. The DNA for the CDR3 is TGTGCCAGCTCACCACCGGGCAAAAGAGATGAGCAGTTCTTC. Translated, it gives CASSPPGKRDEQFF. Drawing the rest from reference TRBV18 and TRBJ2-1, the complete variable domain is NAGVMQNPRHLVRRRGQEARLRCSPMKGHSHVYWYRQLPEEGLKFMVYLQKENIIDESGMPKERFSAEFPKEGPSILRIQQVVRGDSAAYFCASSPPGKRDEQFFGPGTRLTVL.

The chain is built from TRBV27 and TRBJ2-7; TRBD1 might be the D (5 bases). The CDR3 is made up of 14 amino acids. V lost 6 bases to trimming and J lost 3 bases, with 15 bases between them. Germline CDR1 and CDR2: MNHEY and SMNVEV (reference sequence). The CDR3 spells CASRRVGVIYEQYF. The CDR3 nucleotides are TGTGCCAGCAGACGGGTAGGGGTCATCTACGAGCAGTACTTC.

This clone turned up a few times. V gene TRBV9 combines with J gene TRBJ2-7; D is unclear. V lost 0 bases to trimming and J lost 7 bases, with 11 bases between them. Germline V lookup: CDR1 SGDLS, CDR2 YYNGEE. The CDR3 covers 13 residues. The CDR3 region is CASSVEGPREQYF. CDR3 DNA: TGTGCCAGCAGCGTAGAGGGCCCTAGGGAGCAGTACTTC.

This clone was counted between two and nine times. The chain has TRBV19 and TRBJ2-1; a weak D match, TRBD2 (5 bases). The CDR3 has 13 amino acids. CDR1 and CDR2 (germline): LNHDA, SQIVND (reference sequence). V shed 3 bases and J shed 8 bases, with 11 bases lying between them. The CDR3 reads CASSIPSLDEQFF. The CDR3 DNA reads TGTGCCAGTAGTATTCCTAGCTTGGATGAGCAGTTCTTC.

The chain combines TRBV4-2 with TRBJ1-1, with no clear D. The ends were cut back, 3 bases at V and 0 bases at J, with 5 bases in the middle. Per the germline V gene, CDR1 is LGHNA and CDR2 is YNFKEQ. The CDR3 runs 13 residues. CDR3 region: CASSQRMNTEAFF. The CDR3 bases are TGTGCCAGCAGCCAGCGGATGAACACTGAAGCTTTCTTT.

The chain links TRBV5-4 to TRBJ2-5; D is possibly TRBD1 (7 bases). Germline CDR1 SGHNT, CDR2 YYREEE (reference sequence). The CDR3 length is 13 residues. V lost 4 bases and J 7 bases, leaving 14 bases between the germline ends. CDR3 in amino acids: CASSPRQGGTQYF. The DNA for the CDR3 is TGTGCCAGCAGCCCAAGACAGGGAGGGACCCAGTACTTC.

This clone came up a few times. The V and J genes are TRBV7-2 and TRBJ1-2, with D perhaps TRBD1 (6 bases). The CDR3 length is 14 residues. Germline V gene sequence: CDR1 SGHTA, CDR2 FQGNSA. The V end lost 0 bases, the J end lost 3 bases, and 8 bases lay between the germline ends. The CDR3 sequence is CASSLAGAHYGYTF. DNA of the CDR3: TGTGCCAGCAGCTTAGCGGGGGCCCACTATGGCTACACCTTC.

This chain links TRBV6-6 with TRBJ2-5; maybe TRBD2 (5 bases). This CDR3 has 11 residues. Germline V lookup: CDR1 MNHNY, CDR2 SVGAGI (reference sequence). The CDR3 region is CAVGGQETQYF. The CDR3 bases are TGTGCGGTCGGCGGGCAAGAGACCCAGTACTTC.

The sample holds a few counts of this clone. This chain joins TRBV5-1 and TRBJ2-5; D perhaps matches TRBD1 (6 bases). Germline CDR1 reads SGHRS; CDR2 reads YFSETQ. V was trimmed by 2 bases and J by 1 base, leaving 9 bases between them. The CDR3 totals 14 residues. The CDR3 sequence: CASSFRDTQETQYF. For the CDR3, the DNA is TGCGCCAGCAGCTTCCGGGACACCCAAGAGACCCAGTACTTC.

The chain couples TRBV5-4 to TRBJ2-5; D perhaps matches TRBD2 (5 bases). The CDR3 has 14 residues. Germline V gene data show CDR1 as SGHNT and CDR2 as YYREEE (reference sequence). Trimming cost V 3 bases and J 5 bases, with 14 bases left between them. CDR3 loop: CASSSKLGMETQYF. The CDR3 region has the DNA TGTGCCAGCAGCTCCAAACTAGGAATGGAGACCCAGTACTTC.